A single sample gave rise to the 21 T cell receptor beta chains below, sequenced in a study of T cell repertoires in cytomegalovirus infection. No antigens are known for them. TCRdb reprocessed the reads via MiXCR and lists one record per CDR3 protein. The table has 40,000 to 55,000 distinct CDR3 sequences, 20% to 25% seen once. The input for sequencing was CD8+ T cells from cultured PBMCs, taken from culture after CMV antigen stimulation. The receptors shown here come from a human donor in good health (CMV status not recorded). Some clones in this sample may be carry-over from other donors' samples.

This clonotype was detected only a few times. The V call is TRBV7-6, the J call TRBJ1-1; D unclear. Germline CDR1 SGHVS, CDR2 FNYEAQ. The CDR3 totals 12 residues. Trimming cost V 3 bases and J 5 bases, with 7 bases left between them. CDR3 region: CASSFSGTEAFF. The CDR3 DNA reads as TGTGCCAGCAGCTTCTCGGGGACTGAAGCTTTCTTT. The variable domain in full, completed from reference TRBV7-6 and TRBJ1-1, reads GAGVSQSPRYKVTKRGQDVALRCDPISGHVSLYWYRQALGQGPEFLTYFNYEAQQDKSGLPNDRFSAERPEGSISTLTIQRTEQRDSAMYRCASSFSGTEAFFGQGTRLTVV.

This chain connects TRBV12-3 or TRBV12-4 to TRBJ1-5; D call uncertain. The CDR3 runs 15 residues. Trimming cost V 0 bases and J 5 bases, with 11 bases left between them. This CDR3 reads CASSLAGLLDQPQHF. CDR3 sequence (DNA): TGTGCCAGCAGTTTAGCTGGACTTCTCGATCAGCCCCAGCATTTT.

The CDR3 DNA follows: TGTGCCAGCAGCTTAGGATACCGGGGGGGCAATGAGACCCAGTACTTC. Its translation: CASSLGYRGGNETQYF. The chain uses TRBV7-2 and TRBJ2-5; 8 nucleotides agree with TRBD2. V was clipped by 1 base and J by 5 bases; unmatched bases: 9. The CDR3 length is 16 residues. Per germline, CDR1 SGHTA and CDR2 FQGNSA.

The gene calls are TRBV7-9 and TRBJ1-1; no definite D call. This CDR3 is built from 11 residues. Germline loops: CDR1 SEHNR, CDR2 FQNEAQ (reference sequence). The V gene lost 6 bases and the J gene lost 0 bases, with 2 bases spanning the gap. CDR3 sequence reads: CASRMNTEAFF. CDR3 DNA sequence: TGTGCCAGCAGAATGAACACTGAAGCTTTCTTT.

The V gene is TRBV27, the J gene TRBJ2-2; a possible D gene is TRBD2 (6 bases). The germline V gene encodes CDR1 MNHEY and CDR2 SMNVEV (reference sequence). The CDR3 has 14 residues. V gave up 10 bases and J gave up 6 bases, with 18 bases separating them. The CDR3 bases are TGTGCCACTGGTTGGGGGGATCCTCCCGGGGAGCTGTTTTTT. Amino acid sequence: CATGWGDPPGELFF.

This chain joins TRBV15 and TRBJ2-1, with D hard to call. The CDR3 has 18 residues. The germline V gene encodes CDR1 LNHNV and CDR2 YYDKDF (reference sequence). The ends were cut back, 2 bases at V and 0 bases at J, with 17 bases in the middle. In DNA form, the CDR3 reads TGTGCCACCAGCAGATCTTCTTCCTGGGCTAGCTCCTACAATGAGCAGTTCTTC. Translated: CATSRSSSWASSYNEQFF.

The chain recombines TRBV7-9 with TRBJ2-3; D gene unclear. From germline, CDR1 is SEHNR and CDR2 FQNEAQ (reference sequence). Trimming left V 3 bases short and J 4 bases short, with 5 bases between. This CDR3 region has 12 residues. This CDR3 is CASSFPADTQYF. The CDR3 DNA reads TGTGCCAGCAGCTTTCCCGCAGATACGCAGTATTTT.

The chain links TRBV12-3 or TRBV12-4 to TRBJ2-1, with 10 bases fitting TRBD2. After removal of 4 bases from V and 6 bases from J, the junction contained 0 bases not matched to a gene. CDR3 length: 13 residues. This CDR3 reads CASSSSGSNEQFF. CDR3 DNA: TGTGCCAGCAGTTCTAGCGGGAGCAATGAGCAGTTCTTC.

V is TRBV7-8 and J is TRBJ1-3; 7 nucleotides line up with TRBD1. Germline CDR1 is SGHVS and CDR2 is FQNEAQ. The J segment lost 4 bases and the V segment lost 6 bases, leaving 9 bases of the junction unmatched. CDR3 length equals 15 residues. Here the CDR3 DNA reads TGTGCCAGCAGTCATTCAGGGGGAAGCGGAAACACCATATATTTT. Amino acids: CASSHSGGSGNTIYF. Together with reference TRBV7-8 and TRBJ1-3, the CDR3 gives the full variable domain: GAGVSQSPRYKVAKRGQDVALRCDPISGHVSLFWYQQALGQGPEFLTYFQNEAQLDKSGLPSDRFFAERPEGSVSTLKIQRTQQEDSAVYLCASSHSGGSGNTIYFGEGSWLTVV.

This clonotype was recorded many times. CDR3 coding DNA: TGTGCCAGCAGCGCGACAGGGGGCAGAACTGAAGCTTTCTTT. It codes for CASSATGGRTEAFF. The rearrangement uses TRBV7-2 and TRBJ1-1; 10 bases agree with TRBD1. The trim removed 5 bases at V and 5 bases at J, leaving 5 bases unmatched. This CDR3 contains 14 residues. CDR1 is SGHTA, CDR2 FQGNSA, per germline.

This clonotype was recorded a few times. The chain employs TRBV7-6 and TRBJ2-1; 7 bases match TRBD1. CDR3 length: 16 residues. The V gene end was trimmed by 5 bases and the J gene end by 0 bases; junction bases not matched to a gene: 7. Germline CDR1 SGHVS, CDR2 FNYEAQ. CDR3 loop: CASSPVGGISYNEQFF. The CDR3 DNA reads as TGTGCCAGCAGCCCCGTAGGGGGCATCTCCTACAATGAGCAGTTCTTC.

The chain combines TRBV7-6 with TRBJ2-7; TRBD1 aligns across 7 bases. Germline lookup yields CDR1 SGHVS and CDR2 FNYEAQ. This CDR3 contains 14 residues. Trimming at V came to 1 base and at J to 1 base, leaving 1 base not matched to a gene. DNA for the CDR3: TGTGCCAGCAGCTTAGGGACAGGATCCTACGAGCAGTACTTC. This gives the protein CASSLGTGSYEQYF.

The chain employs TRBV7-9 and TRBJ2-7; TRBD1 is a possible D gene (5 bases). Trimming took off 5 bases at V and 3 bases at J, with 17 bases between the two ends. CDR3 length: 15 amino acids. The germline V gene encodes CDR1 SEHNR and CDR2 FQNEAQ (reference sequence). The DNA for the CDR3 is TGTGCCAGCAGCCTGACAGACACGATTGGCTACGAGCAGTACTTC. Protein product: CASSLTDTIGYEQYF.

The V call is TRBV20-1, the J call TRBJ1-5, with a weak D call TRBD1 (5 bases). CDR1 DFQATT and CDR2 SNEGSKA come from the germline V gene (reference sequence). The CDR3 consists of 18 residues. Trimming pared 4 bases from V and 2 bases from J, leaving 24 bases between. The CDR3 DNA sequence: TGCAGTGCTAAAAAAGACGACGTGGGACTGGCGGGCAATCAGCCCCAGCATTTT. Protein: CSAKKDDVGLAGNQPQHF.

V is TRBV20-1 and J is TRBJ2-7, with TRBD2 matching 8 bases. The junction had 11 bases not matched to a gene; V was cut back by 5 bases and J by 5 bases. CDR3 size: 14 residues. In germline, CDR1 is DFQATT, CDR2 SNEGSKA (reference sequence). This CDR3 reads CSAPGVAGSHEQYF. For the CDR3, the DNA is TGCAGTGCTCCAGGGGTAGCGGGATCCCACGAGCAGTACTTC.

The V gene is TRBV7-2, the J gene TRBJ2-3, with 8 bases aligning to TRBD2. Germline lookup yields CDR1 SGHTA and CDR2 FQGNSA. The junction had 10 bases not matched to a gene; V was cut back by 2 bases and J by 0 bases. There are 18 residues in the CDR3. The CDR3 nucleotides read TGTGCCAGCAGCTTATGGTCGGGAGGGACGGGTAGCACAGATACGCAGTATTTT. Translated: CASSLWSGGTGSTDTQYF. The variable domain in full, completed from reference TRBV7-2 and TRBJ2-3, reads GAGVSQSPSNKVTEKGKDVELRCDPISGHTALYWYRQSLGQGLEFLIYFQGNSAPDKSGLPSDRFSAERTGGSVSTLTIQRTQQEDSAVYLCASSLWSGGTGSTDTQYFGPGTRLTVL.

This clonotype occurred a few times. V is TRBV7-6 and J is TRBJ1-1, with 7 positions matching TRBD1. Germline CDR1 SGHVS, CDR2 FNYEAQ. The CDR3 consists of 11 residues. V trimming: 3 bases; J trimming: 10 bases; junction bases outside the gene matches: 2. CDR3 protein: CASSFRGIAFF. CDR3 bases: TGTGCCAGCAGCTTCAGGGGGATAGCTTTCTTT.

The V call is TRBV7-6, the J call TRBJ2-1, with TRBD2 identical over 11 bases. V lost 5 bases and J lost 6; bases outside the gene matches: 12. The CDR3 runs to 17 residues. Germline V gene sequence: CDR1 SGHVS, CDR2 FNYEAQ. The CDR3 spells CASSPRTSGSVFNEQFF. The CDR3, as DNA: TGTGCCAGCAGCCCACGGACTAGCGGGTCTGTTTTCAATGAGCAGTTCTTC.

CDR3 sequence: CASSLDLRDIHYGYTF. The CDR3 DNA sequence: TGTGCCAGCAGCTTAGACTTGAGGGATATTCACTATGGCTACACCTTC. V is TRBV7-9 and J is TRBJ1-2; D unclear. The V end was cut by 1 base, the J end by 3 bases, with 15 bases between. This CDR3 spans 16 amino acids. Looked up from germline, CDR1 is SEHNR and CDR2 is FQNEAQ (reference sequence). Looking up the rest from reference TRBV7-9 and TRBJ1-2 gives the full variable domain: DTGVSQNPRHKITKRGQNVTFRCDPISEHNRLYWYRQTLGQGPEFLTYFQNEAQLEKSRLLSDRFSAERPKGSFSTLEIQRTEQGDSAMYLCASSLDLRDIHYGYTFGSGTRLTVV.

The chain recombines TRBV20-1 with TRBJ2-7; 8 bases map to TRBD2. This CDR3 contains 14 residues. After removal of 1 base from V and 1 base from J, the junction contained 3 bases not matched to a gene. In germline, CDR1 is DFQATT, CDR2 SNEGSKA (reference sequence). DNA of the CDR3: TGCAGTGCTAGAGCAAAGCGGGAGTCCTACGAGCAGTACTTC. Translation: CSARAKRESYEQYF.

This chain connects TRBV7-9 to TRBJ2-1; 7 bases are shared with TRBD1. The CDR3 runs 14 residues. With 5 bases clipped from V and 8 bases from J, the junction kept 9 bases outside the gene matches. CDR1 is SEHNR and CDR2 is FQNEAQ in the germline V gene (reference sequence). This chain's CDR3 is CASSPLLQGDEQFF. In nucleotides, the CDR3 is TGTGCCAGCAGCCCTCTTCTCCAGGGGGATGAGCAGTTCTTC.